The 32 T cell receptor beta chains below come from one sample, sequenced in a study of radiation and T cells in renal cell carcinoma. Clones were read by immunoSEQ multiplex PCR, and TCRdb kept only the in-frame ones, dropping some. Among 100,000 to 150,000 clones listed, 81% were seen once. Specified time point: blood 2 weeks post-SBRT. Treatment denoted: 15 Gy SBRT to primary tumor, nephrectomy 4 weeks later. The material sequenced was blood, taken from a patient whose treatment included radiotherapy and nephrectomy. The receptors stem from a man between 45 and 60 years old with renal cell carcinoma.

This clone has just a few counts. This chain uses TRBV28 with TRBJ2-7; 8 nucleotides match TRBD2. The trim removed 5 bases at V and 3 bases at J, leaving 12 bases unmatched. The CDR3 is made up of 16 amino acids. In germline, CDR1 is MDHEN, CDR2 SYDVKM. The CDR3 DNA reads as TGTGCCAGCAGTCCCCACCCGGGACTAGGGGTCTACGAGCAGTACTTC. Its translation is CASSPHPGLGVYEQYF.

This rearrangement joins TRBV30 to TRBJ2-5; D is unresolved. The CDR3 is 11 amino acids. Per the germline V gene, CDR1 is GTSNPN and CDR2 is SVGIG (reference sequence). V lost 0 bases and J lost 5, with 4 bases in between. The CDR3 sequence: CAWSVGETQYF. The DNA of the CDR3 is TGTGCCTGGAGTGTTGGGGAGACCCAGTACTTC.

This chain connects TRBV5-1 to TRBJ2-2; tentative D call: TRBD2 (5 bases). V lost 5 bases and J 2 bases, leaving 13 bases between the germline ends. The germline V gene encodes CDR1 SGHRS and CDR2 YFSETQ. CDR3 length: 15 residues. CDR3 in amino acids: CASREETANTGELFF. The CDR3 DNA sequence: TGCGCCAGCAGGGAGGAAACAGCAAACACCGGGGAGCTGTTTTTT.

The J gene is TRBJ1-1, the V gene TRBV23-1; D is possibly TRBD1 (5 bases). TRBV23-1 is sorted into the ORF group, with uncertain function. This CDR3 contains 13 residues. Trimming took 9 bases from V and 1 from J, leaving 12 bases between them. CDR3 sequence reads: CASAKGANTEAFF. Here the CDR3 DNA reads TGCGCCAGTGCAAAAGGGGCGAACACTGAAGCTTTCTTT.

V is TRBV9 and J is TRBJ2-3, with 10 bases matching TRBD2. Trimming removed 4 bases from V and 3 bases from J; junction bases left unmatched: 17. The germline V gene has CDR1 SGDLS and CDR2 YYNGEE. The CDR3 spans 19 residues. The CDR3 loop is CASSPTPLAGALWTDTQYF. The CDR3 DNA sequence: TGTGCCAGCAGCCCCACCCCCCTAGCGGGGGCGCTTTGGACAGATACGCAGTATTTT.

V gene TRBV6-1 combines with J gene TRBJ1-1; D remains unclear. The V end was cut by 2 bases, the J end by 4 bases, with 11 bases between. The length of the CDR3 is 14 residues. Germline loops: CDR1 MNHNS, CDR2 SASEGT. CDR3 residues: CASSERPWGTEAFF. The CDR3 nucleotides read TGTGCCAGCAGTGAAAGACCCTGGGGCACTGAAGCTTTCTTT.

This rearrangement joins TRBV7-9 to TRBJ2-4, with 12 positions matching TRBD2. This CDR3 is 15 amino acids long. V was clipped by 3 bases and J by 11 bases; unmatched bases: 8. Germline CDR1 reads SEHNR; CDR2 reads FQNEAQ (reference sequence). The CDR3 DNA is TGTGCCAGCAGCTTCTATACTAGCGGGGGGATAGTTCAGTACTTC. Its translation is CASSFYTSGGIVQYF.

The gene calls are TRBV4-3 and TRBJ1-2; the D is unclear. Trimming pared 0 bases from V and 2 bases from J, leaving 10 bases between. The CDR3 is 15 residues long. Germline lookup yields CDR1 LGHNA and CDR2 YSLEER. The CDR3 sequence is CASSQDYGVNYGYTF. CDR3 bases: TGCGCCAGCAGCCAAGATTACGGGGTAAACTATGGCTACACCTTC.

The sample holds a few counts of this clone. V gene TRBV28 combines with J gene TRBJ2-7, with D perhaps matching TRBD1 or TRBD2 (5 bases each). Germline V CDR1 and CDR2: MDHEN, SYDVKM. V lost 1 base and J lost 1, with 20 bases in between. This CDR3 is built from 18 residues. CDR3: CASSLSPGLGATSYEQYF. The DNA for the CDR3 is TGTGCCAGCAGTTTATCGCCGGGGTTAGGGGCCACTTCCTACGAGCAGTACTTC.

The chain recombines TRBV6-5 with TRBJ1-3; a weak D match, TRBD1 (5 bases). This CDR3 has 14 amino acids. V lost 6 bases, J lost 0 bases, and 9 bases lay in between. Germline V CDR1 and CDR2: MNHEY, SVGAGI. CDR3 residues: CASRPTGSGNTIYF. DNA for the CDR3: TGTGCCAGCAGACCAACAGGCTCTGGAAACACCATATATTTT.

This clone has just one count. This chain joins TRBV15 and TRBJ2-2; no reliable D call. The CDR3 sequence is 13 residues long. From germline, CDR1 is LNHNV and CDR2 YYDKDF (reference sequence). The V gene lost 1 base and the J gene lost 5 bases, with 5 bases spanning the gap. CDR3 region: CATSRVRTGELFF. CDR3 bases: TGTGCCACCAGCAGAGTAAGGACCGGGGAGCTGTTTTTT.

The chain links TRBV7-2 to TRBJ1-2, with D unresolved. The V end lost 1 base, the J end lost 2 bases, and 8 bases lay between the germline ends. CDR1 and CDR2 (germline): SGHTA, FQGNSA. This CDR3 has 14 amino acids. Written as DNA, the CDR3 is TGTGCCAGCAGCTTAGACAGAATAAACTATGGCTACACCTTC. Its translation: CASSLDRINYGYTF. The full variable domain, its missing parts supplied by reference TRBV7-2 and TRBJ1-2, is GAGVSQSPSNKVTEKGKDVELRCDPISGHTALYWYRQSLGQGLEFLIYFQGNSAPDKSGLPSDRFSAERTGGSVSTLTIQRTQQEDSAVYLCASSLDRINYGYTFGSGTRLTVV.

The rearrangement joins TRBV5-1 to TRBJ2-7; D unresolved. From germline, CDR1 is SGHRS and CDR2 YFSETQ. The CDR3 runs to 13 residues. V was clipped by 4 bases and J by 0 bases, with 8 bases between them. The CDR3 DNA sequence: TGCGCCAGCAGCGCCACACTCTCCTACGAGCAGTACTTC. Its protein product is CASSATLSYEQYF.

The chain carries TRBV6-5 and TRBJ2-2; tentatively, D is TRBD1 (5 bases). This CDR3 region has 16 residues. The V and J ends lost 0 bases and 3 bases respectively, with 11 bases between them. CDR1 is MNHEY, CDR2 SVGAGI, per germline. CDR3 sequence: CASSYSVGQDTGELFF. In nucleotides, the CDR3 is TGTGCCAGCAGTTACTCGGTGGGGCAGGACACCGGGGAGCTGTTTTTT.

This rearrangement joins TRBV6-5 to TRBJ2-6, with unresolved D. Trimming cost V 4 bases and J 1 base, with 5 bases left between them. Germline V gene lookup returns CDR1 MNHEY and CDR2 SVGAGI. The length of the CDR3 is 14 residues. The CDR3 reads CASSSSSGANVLTF. The CDR3 nucleotides read TGTGCCAGCAGTTCCTCATCTGGGGCCAACGTCCTGACTTTC.

V gene TRBV5-4 combines with J gene TRBJ2-7; 9 bases match TRBD1. The CDR3 has 14 residues. Trimming at V came to 4 bases and at J to 7 bases, leaving 9 bases not matched to a gene. Germline V CDR1 and CDR2: SGHNT, YYREEE (reference sequence). The CDR3 sequence: CASSLQGARREQYF. The CDR3 region has the DNA TGTGCCAGCAGCCTACAGGGGGCGCGTAGGGAGCAGTACTTC.

The chain couples TRBV6-5 to TRBJ2-1, with TRBD1 matching over 9 bases. Germline V gives CDR1 MNHEY, CDR2 SVGAGI. The CDR3 runs to 15 residues. Losses at the gene ends were 5 bases for V and 4 bases for J; bases not matched to a gene: 6. Written as DNA, the CDR3 is TGTGCCAGCAGTAGAGACAGGGGGGGTTACAATGAGCAGTTCTTC. Translation gives CASSRDRGGYNEQFF.

The chain couples TRBV6-6 to TRBJ1-3; the match to TRBD1 covers 7 bases. CDR3 length equals 14 residues. Unmatched junction bases numbered 8, after V lost 6 bases and J lost 6 bases. Germline CDR1 MNHNY, CDR2 SVGAGI (reference sequence). For the CDR3, the DNA is TGTGCCAGCAGGACTGAGGGGGCTTCAAACACCATATATTTT. This codes for CASRTEGASNTIYF.

The chain uses TRBV5-1 and TRBJ2-7; 8 bases are a match to TRBD2. V shed 2 bases and J 6 bases; nucleotides not matched to a gene: 7. Germline V gives CDR1 SGHRS, CDR2 YFSETQ. The CDR3 loop spans 14 amino acids. The CDR3 DNA reads as TGCGCCAGCAGCTTAAGTACGGGGGGGCTCGAGCAGTACTTC. Translated, it gives CASSLSTGGLEQYF.

DNA of the CDR3: TGTGCCAGCTCACCGGCGGGGACAGGGGGTTCACCCCTCCACTTT. Residues: CASSPAGTGGSPLHF. J is TRBJ1-6 and V is TRBV18; TRBD1 matches at 11 bases. Trimming at V came to 3 bases and at J to 9 bases, leaving 4 bases not matched to a gene. The CDR3 sequence is 15 residues long. In germline, CDR1 is KGHSH, CDR2 LQKENI.

V is TRBV11-2 and J is TRBJ1-4; D may be TRBD1 (6 bases). The CDR3 has 15 residues. CDR1 and CDR2 from the germline V gene are SGHAT and FQNNGV. The ends were cut back, 0 bases at V and 7 bases at J, with 12 bases in the middle. CDR3 protein: CASSLDPGVREKLFF. Written as DNA, the CDR3 is TGTGCCAGCAGCTTAGATCCAGGGGTGCGTGAAAAACTGTTTTTT.

V and J are TRBV6-6 and TRBJ2-7; D remains ambiguous. V gave up 9 bases and J gave up 3 bases, with 9 bases separating them. The germline CDR1 and CDR2 sequences are MNHNY and SVGAGI (reference sequence). The CDR3 has 11 amino acids. The CDR3, as DNA: TGTGCCAGTCGATCCGGCTACGAGCAGTACTTC. Residues: CASRSGYEQYF.

V is TRBV7-3 and J is TRBJ2-6; D is ambiguous. The V end lost 5 bases, the J end lost 4 bases, and 6 bases lay between the germline ends. Germline CDR1 and CDR2: SGHTA and FQGTGA. The CDR3 totals 13 residues. This chain's CDR3 is CASSPTGANVLTF. The CDR3 DNA follows: TGTGCCAGCAGCCCTACCGGGGCCAACGTCCTGACTTTC.

The genes are TRBV25-1 and TRBJ1-1; 7 positions match TRBD1. V was clipped by 6 bases and J by 5 bases; unmatched bases: 12. The CDR3 runs to 15 residues. Germline CDR1 is MGHDK and CDR2 is SYGVNS. CDR3 nucleotide sequence: TGTGCCAGCAGCACAAGTGTCAGGGGGGATACTGAAGCTTTCTTT. This gives the protein CASSTSVRGDTEAFF.

This sequence joins TRBV11-2 and TRBJ2-5; D uncertain. Germline lookup yields CDR1 SGHAT and CDR2 FQNNGV. V gave up 5 bases and J gave up 4 bases, with 17 bases separating them. This CDR3 is built from 15 residues. This CDR3 reads CASSLHPGEGETQYF. The CDR3 DNA reads as TGTGCCAGCAGCCTACACCCCGGTGAAGGAGAGACCCAGTACTTC. Combining the CDR3 with reference TRBV11-2 and TRBJ2-5 gives the whole variable domain EAGVAQSPRYKIIEKRQSVAFWCNPISGHATLYWYQQILGQGPKLLIQFQNNGVVDDSQLPKDRFSAERLKGVDSTLKIQPAKLEDSAVYLCASSLHPGEGETQYFGPGTRLLVL.

This sequence joins TRBV7-2 and TRBJ2-7; TRBD2 matches 9 bases. Germline assignment: CDR1 SGHTA and CDR2 FQGNSA. After removal of 1 base from V and 3 bases from J, the junction contained 7 bases not matched to a gene. The length of the CDR3 is 16 residues. The CDR3 protein is CASSLELAGPHYEQYF. DNA of the CDR3: TGTGCCAGCAGCTTAGAGCTAGCGGGACCGCACTACGAGCAGTACTTC.

The chain has TRBV7-2 and TRBJ2-5; maybe TRBD1 (6 bases). With 3 bases removed from V and 0 bases from J, the gap between germline ends came to 8 bases. The CDR3 extends over 14 amino acids. The germline V gene has CDR1 SGHTA and CDR2 FQGNSA. The CDR3: CASSLQGNQETQYF. The CDR3 bases are TGTGCCAGCAGCTTGCAGGGGAACCAAGAGACCCAGTACTTC.

The chain is built from TRBV5-1 and TRBJ1-2, with 9 bases matching TRBD1. Losses at the gene ends were 4 bases for V and 6 bases for J; bases not matched to a gene: 10. The CDR3 covers 15 residues. Germline CDR1 is SGHRS and CDR2 is YFSETQ. The CDR3 nucleotides are TGCGCCAGCAGCCCCCCCGGGACAGGGCCCCATGGCTACACCTTC. Amino acid sequence: CASSPPGTGPHGYTF.

J is TRBJ2-1 and V is TRBV7-3; D unresolved. V lost 5 bases and J 6 bases, leaving 11 bases between the germline ends. Germline values: CDR1 SGHTA, CDR2 FQGTGA. This CDR3 spans 13 amino acids. The CDR3 is CASSPLGINEQFF. In DNA, the CDR3 is TGTGCCAGCAGCCCCCTGGGCATCAATGAGCAGTTCTTC.

The chain combines TRBV28 with TRBJ2-3, with no clear D. Trimming pared 4 bases from V and 4 bases from J, leaving 12 bases between. The CDR3 extends over 14 amino acids. Germline CDR1 is MDHEN and CDR2 is SYDVKM. For the CDR3, the DNA is TGTGCCAGCAGTTGGGGTCAGCAATCAGATACGCAGTATTTT. Translated: CASSWGQQSDTQYF.

The chain has TRBV2 and TRBJ1-1; 7 bases fit TRBD1. Germline CDR1 and CDR2: SNHLY and FYNNEI. The CDR3 has 14 amino acids. J gave up 5 bases and V 4 bases, and 7 bases lay outside the gene matches. The CDR3 nucleotides read TGTGCCAGCAGTGGCACAGGGGTCGGGACTGAAGCTTTCTTT. Translating it yields CASSGTGVGTEAFF.

This rearrangement joins TRBV19 to TRBJ2-7, with TRBD1 matching over 8 bases. CDR1 and CDR2 (germline): LNHDA, SQIVND (reference sequence). The CDR3 extends over 15 amino acids. After removal of 5 bases from V and 0 bases from J, the junction contained 6 bases not matched to a gene. The CDR3 DNA is TGTGCCAGTAGTGCGGGACAGGCCAGCTCCTACGAGCAGTACTTC. Residues: CASSAGQASSYEQYF.